This paragraph covers one TCR beta chain sequence. Its cognate antigen is unknown. The data belong to a study of cytomegalovirus exposure and HLA in healthy donors. Study-wide points: In terms of immune exposure information, only CMV serostatus was available. Data from an earlier analysis indicated that most TCR beta V segments were productive either about 87% or about 30% of the time. In a later analysis, across HLA loci, associated TCR counts were highest for DRB1, lowest for HLA-C.

Trimming took 3 bases from V and 4 from J; bases not matched to a gene: 8. The CDR3 extends over 15 amino acids. CDR1 is MGHDK and CDR2 is SYGVNS in the germline V gene. Primers for the PCR totalled 60 Vbeta and 13 Jbeta. The repertoire was sequenced with immunoSEQ multiplex PCR; TCRdb's copy has only in-frame clones and lacks some. The top ten clones hold around a fifth of a sample with about 90,000 clones, roughly 60% of them seen once. The chain links TRBV25-1 to TRBJ2-5, with 7 positions matching TRBD1. The TCR comes from a woman aged 45-65 years in good health and CMV-seropositive. Specimen: PBMCs. This CDR3 reads CASSDPTGQGETQYF. The CDR3 nucleotides read TGTGCCAGCAGTGACCCGACAGGGCAGGGAGAGACCCAGTACTTC.